This entry describes one T cell receptor (beta chain). The CDR3 totals 17 residues. In germline, CDR1 is SGHDT, CDR2 YYEEEE. Trimming removed 3 bases from V and 1 base from J; junction bases left unmatched: 9. This entry belongs to a study of blood T cell repertoires in COVID-19. About the research overall: From the United States, Italy and Spain came samples of acute and convalescent COVID-19.

Method: immunoSEQ multiplex PCR; TCRdb's copy keeps in-frame clones and lacks some. Of about 220,000 clones in the sample, about 85% were seen once. The chain links TRBV5-6 to TRBJ2-3; 9 bases fit TRBD1. The receptor's source is a man in his thirties or forties with active or convalescent COVID-19. What was sequenced was peripheral blood. The CDR3 DNA reads TGTGCCAGCAGCTCCCGGGACAGGGAATTTCGCACAGATACGCAGTATTTT. Translating it yields CASSSRDREFRTDTQYF. Drawing the rest from reference TRBV5-6 and TRBJ2-3, the complete variable domain is DAGVTQSPTHLIKTRGQQVTLRCSPKSGHDTVSWYQQALGQGPQFIFQYYEEEERQRGNFPDRFSGHQFPNYSSELNVNALLLGDSALYLCASSSRDREFRTDTQYFGPGTRLTVL.